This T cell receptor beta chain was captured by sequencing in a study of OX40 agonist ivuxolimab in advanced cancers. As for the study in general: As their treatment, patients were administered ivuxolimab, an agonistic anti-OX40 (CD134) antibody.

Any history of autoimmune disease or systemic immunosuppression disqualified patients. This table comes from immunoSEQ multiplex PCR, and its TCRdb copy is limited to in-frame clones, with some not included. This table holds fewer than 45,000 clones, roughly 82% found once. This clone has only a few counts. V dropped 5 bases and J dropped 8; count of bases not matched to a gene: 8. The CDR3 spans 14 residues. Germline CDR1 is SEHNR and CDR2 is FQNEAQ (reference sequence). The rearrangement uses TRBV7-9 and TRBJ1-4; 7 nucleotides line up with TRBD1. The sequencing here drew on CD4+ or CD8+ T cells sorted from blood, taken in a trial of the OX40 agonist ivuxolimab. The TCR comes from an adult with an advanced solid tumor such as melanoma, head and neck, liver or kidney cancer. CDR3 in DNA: TGTGCCAGCAGCCTGACAGGGATAGGGGAAAAACTGTTTTTT. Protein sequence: CASSLTGIGEKLFF.